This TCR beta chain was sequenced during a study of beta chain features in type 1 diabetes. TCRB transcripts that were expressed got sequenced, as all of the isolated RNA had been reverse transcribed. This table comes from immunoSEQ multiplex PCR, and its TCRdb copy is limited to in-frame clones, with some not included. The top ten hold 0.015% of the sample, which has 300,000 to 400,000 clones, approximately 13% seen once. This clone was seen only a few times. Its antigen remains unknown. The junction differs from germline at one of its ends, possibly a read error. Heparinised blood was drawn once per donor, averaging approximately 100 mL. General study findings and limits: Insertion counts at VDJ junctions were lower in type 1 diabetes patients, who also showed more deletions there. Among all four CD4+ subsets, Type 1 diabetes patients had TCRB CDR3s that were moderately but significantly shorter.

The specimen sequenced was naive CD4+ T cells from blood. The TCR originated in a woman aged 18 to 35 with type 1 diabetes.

CDR3 region: CAWSTPISGTGF. CDR3 nucleotide sequence: TGTGCCTGGAGTACTCCTATTAGCGGGACGGGGTTC. This chain joins TRBV30 and TRBJ2-7; 8 positions match TRBD2. This CDR3 is built from 12 residues. The germline V gene encodes CDR1 GTSNPN and CDR2 SVGIG (reference sequence). Filled out from reference TRBV30 and TRBJ2-7, the complete variable domain reads SQTIHQWPATLVQPVGSPLSLECTVEGTSNPNLYWYRQAAGRGLQLLFYSVGIGQISSEVPQNLSASRPQDRQFILSSKKLLLSDSGFYLCAWSTPISGTGFGPGTRLTVT.